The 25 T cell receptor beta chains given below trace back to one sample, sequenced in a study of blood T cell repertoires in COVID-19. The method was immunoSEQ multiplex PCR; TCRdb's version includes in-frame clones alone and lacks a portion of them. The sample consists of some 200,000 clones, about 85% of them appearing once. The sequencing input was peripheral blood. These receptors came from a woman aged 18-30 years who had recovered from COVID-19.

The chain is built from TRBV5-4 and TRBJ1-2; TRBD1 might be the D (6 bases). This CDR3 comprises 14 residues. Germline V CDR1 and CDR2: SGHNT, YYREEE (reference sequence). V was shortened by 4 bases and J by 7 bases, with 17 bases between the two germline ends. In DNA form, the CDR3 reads TGTGCCAGCAGCCCGGAACAGGGTGCGCTTGGCTACACCTTC. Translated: CASSPEQGALGYTF.

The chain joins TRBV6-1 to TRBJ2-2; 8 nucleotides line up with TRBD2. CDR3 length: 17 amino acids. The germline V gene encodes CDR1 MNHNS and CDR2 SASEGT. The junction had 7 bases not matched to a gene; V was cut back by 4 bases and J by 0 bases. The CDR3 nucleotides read TGTGCCAGCAGTGTGATAGCGGGACCTACGAACACCGGGGAGCTGTTTTTT. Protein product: CASSVIAGPTNTGELFF.

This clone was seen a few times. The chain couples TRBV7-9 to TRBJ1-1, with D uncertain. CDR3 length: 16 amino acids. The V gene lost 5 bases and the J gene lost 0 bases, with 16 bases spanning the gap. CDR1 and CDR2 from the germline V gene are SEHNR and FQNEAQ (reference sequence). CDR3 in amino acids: CASSGPFDNMNTEAFF. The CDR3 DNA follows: TGTGCCAGCAGCGGCCCATTCGACAATATGAACACTGAAGCTTTCTTT.

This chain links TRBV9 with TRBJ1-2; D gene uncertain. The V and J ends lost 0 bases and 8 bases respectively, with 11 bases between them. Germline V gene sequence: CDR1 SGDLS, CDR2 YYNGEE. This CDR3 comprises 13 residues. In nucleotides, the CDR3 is TGTGCCAGCAGCGTAGGCGGCTTAGACGGCTACACCTTC. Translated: CASSVGGLDGYTF.

CDR3 coding DNA: TGTGCCAGCAGCCCTGGGACAGGGGGCGAGACCCAGTACTTC. The encoded protein is CASSPGTGGETQYF. V is TRBV5-6 and J is TRBJ2-5; 12 positions match TRBD1. Trimming at V came to 4 bases and at J to 5 bases, leaving 3 bases not matched to a gene. The germline CDR1 and CDR2 sequences are SGHDT and YYEEEE. The CDR3 runs to 14 residues.

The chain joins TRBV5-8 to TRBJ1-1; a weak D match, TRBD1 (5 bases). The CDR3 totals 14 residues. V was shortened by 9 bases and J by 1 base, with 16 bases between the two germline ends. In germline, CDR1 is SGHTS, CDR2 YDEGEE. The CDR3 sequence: CANRQTLSNTEAFF. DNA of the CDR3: TGTGCCAACAGACAGACGCTTTCGAACACTGAAGCTTTCTTT.

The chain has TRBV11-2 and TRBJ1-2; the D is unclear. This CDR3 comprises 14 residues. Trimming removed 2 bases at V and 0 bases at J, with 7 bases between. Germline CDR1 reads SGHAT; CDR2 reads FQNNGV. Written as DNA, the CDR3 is TGTGCCAGCAGCTTAAACAGAGCTAACTATGGCTACACCTTC. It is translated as CASSLNRANYGYTF.

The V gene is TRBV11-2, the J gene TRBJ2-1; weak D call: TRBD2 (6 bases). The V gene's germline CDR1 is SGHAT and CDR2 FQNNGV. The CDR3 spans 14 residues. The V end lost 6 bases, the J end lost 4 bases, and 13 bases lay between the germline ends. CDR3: CASRTPGVYNEQFF. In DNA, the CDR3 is TGTGCCAGCAGGACCCCGGGAGTATACAATGAGCAGTTCTTC.

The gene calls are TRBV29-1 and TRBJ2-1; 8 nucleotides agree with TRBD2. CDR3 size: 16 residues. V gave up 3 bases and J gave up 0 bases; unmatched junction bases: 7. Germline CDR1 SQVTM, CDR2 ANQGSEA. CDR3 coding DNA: TGCAGCGTTGATTCTAGCGGGTTGAGCTCCTACAATGAGCAGTTCTTC. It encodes CSVDSSGLSSYNEQFF.

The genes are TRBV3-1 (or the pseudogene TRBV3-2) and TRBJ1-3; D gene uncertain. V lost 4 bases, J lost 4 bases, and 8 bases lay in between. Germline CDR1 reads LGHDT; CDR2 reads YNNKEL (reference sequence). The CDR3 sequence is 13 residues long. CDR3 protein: CASSRLMGNTIYF. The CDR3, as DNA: TGTGCCAGCAGCCGACTCATGGGAAACACCATATATTTT.

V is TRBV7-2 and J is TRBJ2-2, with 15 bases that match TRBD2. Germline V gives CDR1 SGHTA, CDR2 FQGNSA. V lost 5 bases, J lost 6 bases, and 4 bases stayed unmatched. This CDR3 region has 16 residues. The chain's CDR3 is CASSPGLAGGPGELFF. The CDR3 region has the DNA TGTGCCAGCAGCCCCGGACTAGCGGGAGGGCCCGGGGAGCTGTTTTTT.

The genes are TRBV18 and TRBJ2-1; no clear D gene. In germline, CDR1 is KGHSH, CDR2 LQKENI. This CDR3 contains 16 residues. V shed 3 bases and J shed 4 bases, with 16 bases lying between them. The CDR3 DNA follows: TGTGCCAGCTCACCTCAACTCGAACTGTTATACAATGAGCAGTTCTTC. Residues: CASSPQLELLYNEQFF.

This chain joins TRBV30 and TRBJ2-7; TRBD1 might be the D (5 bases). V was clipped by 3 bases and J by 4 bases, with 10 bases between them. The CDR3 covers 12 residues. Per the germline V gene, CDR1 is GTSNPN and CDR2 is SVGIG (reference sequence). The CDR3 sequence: CAWRPQVYEQYF. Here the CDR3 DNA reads TGTGCCTGGAGACCACAGGTTTACGAGCAGTACTTC.

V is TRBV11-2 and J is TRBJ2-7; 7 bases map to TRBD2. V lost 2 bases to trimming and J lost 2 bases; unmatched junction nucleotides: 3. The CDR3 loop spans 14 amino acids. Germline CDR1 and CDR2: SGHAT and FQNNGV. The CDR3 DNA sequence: TGTGCCAGCAGCTTACCTAGCGGAACCTACGAGCAGTACTTC. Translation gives CASSLPSGTYEQYF. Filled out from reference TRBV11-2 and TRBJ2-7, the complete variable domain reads EAGVAQSPRYKIIEKRQSVAFWCNPISGHATLYWYQQILGQGPKLLIQFQNNGVVDDSQLPKDRFSAERLKGVDSTLKIQPAKLEDSAVYLCASSLPSGTYEQYFGPGTRLTVT.

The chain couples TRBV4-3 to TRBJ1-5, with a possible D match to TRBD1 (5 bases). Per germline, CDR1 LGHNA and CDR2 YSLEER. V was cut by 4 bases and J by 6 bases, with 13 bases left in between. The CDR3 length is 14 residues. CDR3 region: CASSRDLRGQPQHF. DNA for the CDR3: TGCGCCAGCAGCCGGGACTTGAGAGGTCAGCCCCAGCATTTT.

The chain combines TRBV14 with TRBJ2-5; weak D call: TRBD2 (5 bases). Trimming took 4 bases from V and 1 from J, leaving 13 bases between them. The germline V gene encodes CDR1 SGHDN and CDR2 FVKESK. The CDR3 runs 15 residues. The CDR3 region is CASSRQTSRQETQYF. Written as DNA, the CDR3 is TGTGCCAGCAGCCGCCAAACTAGTCGCCAAGAGACCCAGTACTTC.

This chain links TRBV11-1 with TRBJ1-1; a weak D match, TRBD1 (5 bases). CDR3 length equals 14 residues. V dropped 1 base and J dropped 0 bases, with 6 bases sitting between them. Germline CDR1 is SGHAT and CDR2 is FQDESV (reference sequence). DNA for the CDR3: TGTGCCAGCAGCTTAGAGGGGTTGAACACTGAAGCTTTCTTT. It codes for CASSLEGLNTEAFF.

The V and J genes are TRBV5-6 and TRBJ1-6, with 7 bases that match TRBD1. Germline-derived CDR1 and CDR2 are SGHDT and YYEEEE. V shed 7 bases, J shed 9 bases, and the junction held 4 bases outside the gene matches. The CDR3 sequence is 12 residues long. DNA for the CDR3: TGTGCCAGCGGGACAGCAAGTTCACCCCTCCACTTT. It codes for CASGTASSPLHF.

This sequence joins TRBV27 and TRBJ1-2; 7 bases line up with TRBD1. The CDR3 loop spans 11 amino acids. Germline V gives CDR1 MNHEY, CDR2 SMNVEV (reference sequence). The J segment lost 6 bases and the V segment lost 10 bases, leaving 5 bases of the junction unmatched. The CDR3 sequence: CAILGGDGYTF. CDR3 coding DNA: TGTGCCATCTTAGGGGGCGATGGCTACACCTTC.

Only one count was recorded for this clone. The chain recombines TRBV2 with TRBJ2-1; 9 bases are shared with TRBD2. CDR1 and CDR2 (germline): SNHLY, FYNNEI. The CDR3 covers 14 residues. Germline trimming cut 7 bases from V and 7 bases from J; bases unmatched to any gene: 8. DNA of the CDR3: TGTGCCAGCATGCGGACTAGCGTTGGGAATGAGCAGTTCTTC. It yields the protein CASMRTSVGNEQFF.

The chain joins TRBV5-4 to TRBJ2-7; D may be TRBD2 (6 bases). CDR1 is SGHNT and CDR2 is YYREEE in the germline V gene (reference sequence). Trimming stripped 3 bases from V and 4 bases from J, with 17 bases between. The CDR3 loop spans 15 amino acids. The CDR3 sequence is CASSYGSSGPYEQYF. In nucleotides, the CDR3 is TGTGCCAGCAGCTACGGGAGTAGCGGCCCTTACGAGCAGTACTTC. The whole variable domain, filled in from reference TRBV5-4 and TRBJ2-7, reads ETGVTQSPTHLIKTRGQQVTLRCSSQSGHNTVSWYQQALGQGPQFIFQYYREEENGRGNFPPRFSGLQFPNYSSELNVNALELDDSALYLCASSYGSSGPYEQYFGPGTRLTVT.

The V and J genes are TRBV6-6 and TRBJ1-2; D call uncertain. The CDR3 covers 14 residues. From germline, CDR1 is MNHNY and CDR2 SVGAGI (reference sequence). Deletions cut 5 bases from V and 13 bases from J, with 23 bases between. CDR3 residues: CASSPNAGLDAGTF. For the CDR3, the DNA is TGTGCCAGCAGTCCAAATGCCGGACTCGATGCCGGCACCTTC.

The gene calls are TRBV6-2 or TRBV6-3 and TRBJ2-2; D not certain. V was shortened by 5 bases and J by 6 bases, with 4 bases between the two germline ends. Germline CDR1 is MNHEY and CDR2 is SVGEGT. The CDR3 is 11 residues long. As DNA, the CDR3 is TGTGCCAGCAGTGAGGCCGGGGAGCTGTTTTTT. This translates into CASSEAGELFF.

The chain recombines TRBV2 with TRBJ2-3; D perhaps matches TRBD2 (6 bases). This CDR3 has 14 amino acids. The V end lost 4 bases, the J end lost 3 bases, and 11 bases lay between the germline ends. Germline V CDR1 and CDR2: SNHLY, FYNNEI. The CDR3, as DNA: TGTGCCAGCAGTGTACGGGGGAGGACAGATACGCAGTATTTT. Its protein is CASSVRGRTDTQYF.

The CDR3 DNA reads TGTGCCAGCAGCTTGAGGGACACCGGGTACCAAGAGACCCAGTACTTC. Its protein is CASSLRDTGYQETQYF. The chain has TRBV7-9 and TRBJ2-5; D is possibly TRBD1 (6 bases). This CDR3 comprises 16 residues. V lost 3 bases and J lost 0, with 14 bases in between. Germline loops: CDR1 SEHNR, CDR2 FQNEAQ (reference sequence). Looking up the rest from reference TRBV7-9 and TRBJ2-5 gives the full variable domain: DTGVSQNPRHKITKRGQNVTFRCDPISEHNRLYWYRQTLGQGPEFLTYFQNEAQLEKSRLLSDRFSAERPKGSFSTLEIQRTEQGDSAMYLCASSLRDTGYQETQYFGPGTRLLVL.